This is a list of T cell receptor beta chains from one sample in a study of T cells in localized non-small cell lung cancer. Method: immunoSEQ multiplex PCR; TCRdb's copy keeps in-frame clones and lacks some. The top ten hold 9.5% to 15% of the sample, which has 20,000 to 25,000 clones, 80% to 90% seen once. The material sequenced was PBMCs, taken before any cancer treatment. Receptors were obtained from a man aged 40-75 years with stage II squamous cell lung carcinoma. The CDR3 runs from the conserved cysteine through the conserved F or W. Each record gives: J gene, V gene, D gene, CDR3 protein. A D gene is named only where the DNA matches it firmly.

TRBJ1-2 | TRBV30 | - | CAWAADIYGYTF
TRBJ1-2 | TRBV5-1 | - | CASSAAAAPTGASSYTF
TRBJ2-2 | TRBV5-1 | - | CASSGLRPDTGELFF
TRBJ1-2 | TRBV7-2 | - | CASSLGGAGYGYTF
TRBJ1-1 | TRBV28 | TRBD1 | CASSRDRGLVNTEAFF
TRBJ1-3 | TRBV14 | - | CASSQDPVSSGNTIYF
TRBJ2-1 | TRBV6-6 | - | CASSRNEQFF
TRBJ2-3 | TRBV6-4 | TRBD2 | CASSDYWTSGGSSTDTQYF
TRBJ2-5 | TRBV9 | - | CASSGLGQAQETQYF
TRBJ2-5 | TRBV9 | - | CASSPNPGVGQETQYF
TRBJ2-3 | TRBV4-2 | - | CASSQEGANTQYF
TRBJ1-3 | TRBV30 | - | CASTGFHSGNTIYF